The 12 T cell receptor beta chains below come from one sample, sequenced in a study of graft-versus-host responses after intestinal transplantation. For these TCRs, the target antigens are not known. Repertoires were generated with immunoSEQ multiplex PCR, while TCRdb's copy carries only in-frame clones and drops some. The sample holds tens of thousands of clones, about nine tenths seen once. Sequenced material: unstimulated CD4+ T cells sorted from spleen or lymph node cells, taken before intestinal transplant. These receptors were collected from a human donor who received an intestinal transplant.

V and J are TRBV12-5 and TRBJ2-5, with TRBD2 matching over 9 bases. Trimming at V came to 0 bases and at J to 4 bases, leaving 6 bases not matched to a gene. The CDR3 has 16 amino acids. CDR1 and CDR2 from the germline V gene are LGHNT and FRNRAP. The CDR3 is CASGLVLAGAAETQYF. CDR3 in DNA: TGTGCTAGTGGTTTGGTTTTAGCGGGGGCCGCAGAGACCCAGTACTTC.

The chain has TRBV6-5 and TRBJ1-2; perhaps TRBD1 as D (6 bases). The CDR3 has 16 amino acids. Germline values: CDR1 MNHEY, CDR2 SVGAGI. V lost 2 bases, J lost 4 bases, and 17 bases lay in between. The CDR3 region is CASSYLALGGGYGYTF. The CDR3, as DNA: TGTGCCAGCAGTTACCTTGCATTAGGGGGTGGCTATGGCTACACCTTC.

The V call is TRBV19, the J call TRBJ1-2; 8 nucleotides align to TRBD1. CDR3 size: 17 residues. Germline values: CDR1 LNHDA, CDR2 SQIVND (reference sequence). Trimming at V came to 2 bases and at J to 8 bases, leaving 16 bases not matched to a gene. The CDR3 nucleotides are TGTGCCAGTAGTATAAGGGAAGGACAGGGAAGGCTGGAAGGCTACACCTTC. This translates into CASSIREGQGRLEGYTF.

The chain has TRBV28 and TRBJ2-7; possibly TRBD1 for D (6 bases). The CDR3 extends over 15 amino acids. The germline gives CDR1 MDHEN, CDR2 SYDVKM. The V end was cut by 6 bases, the J end by 3 bases, with 18 bases between. CDR3 bases: TGTGCCAGCAGCCTGACGCAGGGGCTTAACTACGAGCAGTACTTC. It is translated as CASSLTQGLNYEQYF.

The rearrangement uses TRBV7-7 and TRBJ2-7; 11 nucleotides line up with TRBD1. The CDR3 extends over 13 amino acids. The germline V gene has CDR1 SSHAT and CDR2 FNYEAQ (reference sequence). V lost 5 bases, J lost 5 bases, and 2 bases stayed unmatched. DNA of the CDR3: TGTGCCAGCAGCCGGGACAGGGGGGACGAGCAGTACTTC. Residues: CASSRDRGDEQYF.

A few counts support this clone. The gene calls are TRBV2 and TRBJ1-2; 11 bases match TRBD1. The ends lost 6 bases at V and 8 bases at J; junction bases unmatched: 5. CDR1 is SNHLY, CDR2 FYNNEI, per germline. The CDR3 length is 13 residues. CDR3 protein: CASSGQGASGYTF. CDR3 sequence (DNA): TGTGCCAGCAGCGGACAGGGGGCAAGCGGCTACACCTTC.

This chain connects TRBV30 to TRBJ2-5; 8 positions match TRBD1. Per germline, CDR1 GTSNPN and CDR2 SVGIG (reference sequence). The J segment lost 4 bases and the V segment lost 2 bases, leaving 12 bases of the junction unmatched. CDR3 length: 16 amino acids. The CDR3 is CAWSRVGRGLGETQYF. CDR3 sequence (DNA): TGTGCCTGGAGTCGCGTCGGCAGGGGGCTCGGAGAGACCCAGTACTTC.

This chain links TRBV4-2 with TRBJ2-1, with 8 bases that match TRBD1. The CDR3 has 16 amino acids. V was clipped by 4 bases and J by 3 bases; unmatched bases: 8. Germline-derived CDR1 and CDR2 are LGHNA and YNFKEQ. The CDR3 nucleotides read TGTGCCAGCAGCCCCTTCGGACAGGGTAACTACAATGAGCAGTTCTTC. Protein product: CASSPFGQGNYNEQFF.

The chain has TRBV9 and TRBJ2-7; the D gene is possibly TRBD1 (6 bases). The V end was cut by 2 bases, the J end by 3 bases, with 12 bases between. CDR3 length equals 14 residues. The germline V gene has CDR1 SGDLS and CDR2 YYNGEE. The CDR3 spells CASSVGAGDYEQYF. In DNA form, the CDR3 reads TGTGCCAGCAGCGTTGGGGCAGGGGACTACGAGCAGTACTTC.

The rearrangement uses TRBV7-8 and TRBJ1-4; D remains unclear. The CDR3 totals 13 residues. Germline assignment: CDR1 SGHVS and CDR2 FQNEAQ. The germline V and J ends were trimmed by 3 bases and 4 bases, with 6 bases remaining between them. CDR3 sequence (DNA): TGTGCCAGCAGCTTCGGGATTAATGAAAAACTGTTTTTT. Translated, it gives CASSFGINEKLFF.

This chain uses TRBV11-2 with TRBJ1-4, with no clear D. Germline-derived CDR1 and CDR2 are SGHAT and FQNNGV. The CDR3 totals 15 residues. The V gene lost 4 bases and the J gene lost 4 bases, with 13 bases spanning the gap. CDR3 sequence: CASSSGGRSNEKLFF. CDR3 sequence (DNA): TGTGCCAGCAGCTCGGGCGGGCGAAGTAATGAAAAACTGTTTTTT. The whole variable domain, filled in from reference TRBV11-2 and TRBJ1-4, reads EAGVAQSPRYKIIEKRQSVAFWCNPISGHATLYWYQQILGQGPKLLIQFQNNGVVDDSQLPKDRFSAERLKGVDSTLKIQPAKLEDSAVYLCASSSGGRSNEKLFFGSGTQLSVL.

The chain is built from TRBV10-3 and TRBJ1-2, with TRBD1 as a possible D gene (5 bases). Trimming removed 5 bases from V and 2 bases from J, with 12 bases in between. CDR3 length equals 14 residues. The V gene's germline CDR1 is ENHRY and CDR2 SYGVKD. This CDR3 reads CAISPAQGNYGYTF. DNA for the CDR3: TGTGCCATCAGTCCAGCTCAGGGCAACTATGGCTACACCTTC.